These 8 T cell receptor beta chains originate from one sample sequenced in a study of T cell responses to AZD1222 COVID-19 vaccine. Assay used: immunoSEQ multiplex PCR; TCRdb lists only in-frame clones, some missing. The data contain 140,000 to 150,000 clones, around 91% of them singletons. Source: peripheral blood, taken on day 0 of AZD1222 vaccination. The receptors originated from an adult in good health.

The chain joins TRBV5-1 to TRBJ2-7; D is possibly TRBD1 or TRBD2 (5 bases each). This CDR3 is built from 14 residues. The germline CDR1 and CDR2 sequences are SGHRS and YFSETQ. The V and J ends lost 4 bases and 2 bases respectively, with 13 bases between them. The CDR3 region has the DNA TGCGCCAGCAGCCCCCGGGACGGGGCCTACGAGCAGTACTTC. Translated, it gives CASSPRDGAYEQYF.

This chain joins TRBV21-1 and TRBJ1-5; whether TRBD1, the table's D call, matches the DNA was not checked. TRBV21-1 has pseudogene status. This CDR3 contains 19 residues. For the CDR3, the DNA is TGTGCCAGCAGCATTACCGGGACAGGGGGCCGATGGAGCAATCAGCCCCAGCATTTT. It encodes CASSITGTGGRWSNQPQHF.

This clone was recorded only once. The genes are TRBV7-3 and TRBJ1-1; D not resolved. In germline, CDR1 is SGHTA, CDR2 FQGTGA. V dropped 5 bases and J dropped 1 base, with 17 bases sitting between them. There are 16 residues in the CDR3. CDR3 region: CASSPGSGPQNTEAFF. As DNA, the CDR3 is TGTGCCAGCAGCCCTGGTTCAGGACCTCAGAACACTGAAGCTTTCTTT.

In nucleotides, the CDR3 is TGTGCCAGCAGTGTCGGTCTAGCGGGATTCACAGATACGCAGTATTTT. It codes for CASSVGLAGFTDTQYF. The rearrangement links TRBV2 to TRBJ2-3, with 9 bases that match TRBD2. The CDR3 length is 16 residues. Germline V lookup: CDR1 SNHLY, CDR2 FYNNEI. J gave up 2 bases and V 4 bases, and 7 bases lay outside the gene matches.

The genes are TRBV5-1 and TRBJ1-1; no definite D call. Per the germline V gene, CDR1 is SGHRS and CDR2 is YFSETQ. Trimming cost V 1 base and J 1 base, with 14 bases left between them. CDR3 length: 16 amino acids. The DNA of the CDR3 is TGCGCCAGCAGCTTGAGGTCCGGCGGAGAGAACACTGAAGCTTTCTTT. It codes for CASSLRSGGENTEAFF.

This clone occurred once. V is TRBV28 and J is TRBJ2-2; D is unresolved. V was cut by 6 bases and J by 6 bases, with 8 bases left in between. Germline assignment: CDR1 MDHEN and CDR2 SYDVKM. The CDR3 loop spans 12 amino acids. The CDR3 spells CASSMLSGELFF. The CDR3 DNA is TGTGCCAGCAGCATGTTATCCGGGGAGCTGTTTTTT.

Only one count was recorded for this clone. CDR3: CASSLIVNLIYF. CDR3 nucleotides: TGTGCCAGCAGTTTAATCGTCAATCTCATATATTTT. V is TRBV12-3 or TRBV12-4 and J is TRBJ1-3; D not resolved. V was cut by 2 bases and J by 12 bases, with 11 bases left in between. The CDR3 is 12 residues long.

The chain joins TRBV15 to TRBJ1-2, with no clear D. The CDR3 has 14 amino acids. Trimming took 5 bases from V and 7 from J, leaving 17 bases between them. Germline lookup yields CDR1 LNHNV and CDR2 YYDKDF (reference sequence). In DNA, the CDR3 is TGTGCCACCAGCGACCGCATATCAGAATTTGGCTACACCTTC. Translating it yields CATSDRISEFGYTF.